This T cell receptor (beta chain) was sequenced in a study of blood T cell repertoires in COVID-19. Turning to the study itself: Donors in the United States, Italy and Spain gave samples during acute or convalescent COVID-19. T cells, B-cell-depleted T cells, or PBMCs provided the cDNA or gDNA that served as material.

In the original processing: Amplification of reference gene primers provided the estimated nucleated cell counts. Assay: immunoSEQ multiplex PCR; the TCRdb copy retains only in-frame clones and omits some. The DNA gave D and trimming, while V, J and clone size come from that table. Here the sample spans about 150,000 clones, 75% to 90% being singletons. There are 13 residues in the CDR3. The V end lost 5 bases, the J end lost 9 bases, and 14 bases lay between the germline ends. Looked up from germline, CDR1 is SGHNT and CDR2 is YENEEA. The J gene is TRBJ2-1, the V gene TRBV11-3, with D unclear. This receptor was identified in a man aged 50 or older with active COVID-19. The material sequenced was peripheral blood. The chain's CDR3 is CASSGTDLGEQFF. The CDR3 DNA sequence: TGTGCCAGCAGCGGAACAGATTTAGGTGAGCAGTTCTTC.